This record concerns one TCR beta chain sequence. In its sample, this clonotype was seen many times. Its antigen remains unidentified. No much larger clone exists at a distance of one base, and base qualities are not known. The reads were generated on an Illumina HiSeq 2500. Quantitative 5'-RACE with molecular barcodes was used to prepare TCR beta libraries. For the original study's pipeline: To identify disease-linked TCR variants, a new computational method was used, one built on a probabilistic model of VDJ rearrangement. Starting from the raw public reads, TCRdb applied fastp trimming at Q25, assembled clones with MiXCR and retained in-frame beta chains. For every CDR3 protein sequence, its rows merge into one entry that carries the most common genes and DNA. What appears here as the V and J calls and clone size reflects TCRdb's work, not the paper's. The sample profile shows some 220,000 distinct CDR3 sequences; 7.3% of them were found once. The ten most abundant clones make up over 12% of the sample.

This record comes from a study of CD8 T cells in ankylosing spondylitis listed by TCRdb under 2017. Background for the entire study: The study set out to find disease-linked TCR variants by profiling T cell receptor beta repertoires in ankylosing spondylitis patients and healthy donors. In total, the full study cohort was made up of roughly 110 healthy donors and approximately 24 ankylosing spondylitis patients. Peripheral blood samples were taken, and synovial fluid was additionally collected from ankylosing spondylitis patients.

Findings and caveats that apply to the study as a whole: Some motif variants had previously been reported in the synovial fluid and blood of reactive arthritis patients, which suggests shared mechanisms of disease initiation. Blood from ankylosing spondylitis patients appeared to be characterized by a TCR beta motif composed of roughly 8 highly homologous amino acid variants. The disease-linked clones were reported to be significantly enriched in matched synovial fluid samples from ankylosing spondylitis patients. The disease-linked clones had a CD8+ phenotype and were found at relatively low frequencies in peripheral blood.

The sample consisted of blood, either unsorted or a sorted T cell fraction (not recorded which). This sequence originates from a male donor with ankylosing spondylitis.

The CDR3 has the sequence CASSVAAGGGSPLHF. Read as DNA, the sequence is TGTGCCAGCAGCGTAGCGGCCGGGGGCGGTTCACCCCTCCACTTT. The V gene is TRBV9 and the J gene is TRBJ1-6, and possibly TRBD1, on 6 matching bases. CDR1 SGDLS and CDR2 YYNGEE are derived from the germline V gene. Its CDR3 holds 15 amino acids, cysteine through phenylalanine. Only the CDR3 DNA is retained, 45 bases long and in frame from the first base. A distance of 13 bases separates the germline ends of V and J, which lose 0 bases and 9 bases respectively.